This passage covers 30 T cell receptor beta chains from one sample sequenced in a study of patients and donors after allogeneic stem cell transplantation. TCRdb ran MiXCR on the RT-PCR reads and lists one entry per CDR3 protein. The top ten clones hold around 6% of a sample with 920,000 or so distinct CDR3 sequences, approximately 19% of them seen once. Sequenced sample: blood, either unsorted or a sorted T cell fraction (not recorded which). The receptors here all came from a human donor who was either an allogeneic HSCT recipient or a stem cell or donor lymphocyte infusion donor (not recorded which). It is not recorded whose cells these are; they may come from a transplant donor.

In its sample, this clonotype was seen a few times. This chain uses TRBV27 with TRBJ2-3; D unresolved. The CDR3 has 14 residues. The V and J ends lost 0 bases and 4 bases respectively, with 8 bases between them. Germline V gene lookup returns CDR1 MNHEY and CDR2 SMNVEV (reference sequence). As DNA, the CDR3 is TGTGCCAGCAGTTTATCGCCTAGTCCAGATACGCAGTATTTT. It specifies CASSLSPSPDTQYF.

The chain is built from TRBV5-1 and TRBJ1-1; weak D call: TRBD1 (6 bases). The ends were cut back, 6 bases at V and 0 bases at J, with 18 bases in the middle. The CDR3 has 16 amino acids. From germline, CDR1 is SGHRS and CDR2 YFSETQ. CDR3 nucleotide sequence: TGCGCCAGCATTAGGGGGGGGGAGGGGATGAACACTGAAGCTTTCTTT. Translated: CASIRGGEGMNTEAFF. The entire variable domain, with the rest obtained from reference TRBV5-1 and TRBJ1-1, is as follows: KAGVTQTPRYLIKTRGQQVTLSCSPISGHRSVSWYQQTPGQGLQFLFEYFSETQRNKGNFPGRFSGRQFSNSRSEMNVSTLELGDSALYLCASIRGGEGMNTEAFFGQGTRLTVV.

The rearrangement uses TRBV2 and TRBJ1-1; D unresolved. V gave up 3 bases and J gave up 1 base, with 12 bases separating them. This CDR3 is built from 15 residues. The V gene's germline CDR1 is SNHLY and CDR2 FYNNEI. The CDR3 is CASSEDRTGNTEAFF. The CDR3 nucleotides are TGTGCCAGCAGTGAGGATAGGACGGGGAACACTGAAGCTTTCTTT.

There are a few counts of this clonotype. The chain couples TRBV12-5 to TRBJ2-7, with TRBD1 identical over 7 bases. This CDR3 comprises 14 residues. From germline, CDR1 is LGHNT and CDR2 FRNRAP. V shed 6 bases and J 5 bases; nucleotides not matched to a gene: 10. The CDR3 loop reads CASGPKTGINEQYF. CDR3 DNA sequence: TGTGCTAGTGGACCCAAGACAGGGATCAACGAGCAGTACTTC.

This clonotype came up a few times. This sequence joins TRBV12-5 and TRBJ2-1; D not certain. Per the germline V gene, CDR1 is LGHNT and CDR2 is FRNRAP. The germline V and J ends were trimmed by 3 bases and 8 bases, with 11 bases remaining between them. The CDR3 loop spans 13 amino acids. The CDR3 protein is CASGFGRADEQFF. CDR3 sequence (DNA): TGTGCTAGTGGTTTTGGAAGGGCGGATGAGCAGTTCTTC.

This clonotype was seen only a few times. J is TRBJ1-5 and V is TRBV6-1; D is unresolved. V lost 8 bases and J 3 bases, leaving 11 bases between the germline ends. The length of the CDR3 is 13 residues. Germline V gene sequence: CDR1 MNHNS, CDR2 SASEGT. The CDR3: CASSSEVNQPQHF. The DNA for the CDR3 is TGTGCCAGCTCGTCCGAGGTCAATCAGCCCCAGCATTTT.

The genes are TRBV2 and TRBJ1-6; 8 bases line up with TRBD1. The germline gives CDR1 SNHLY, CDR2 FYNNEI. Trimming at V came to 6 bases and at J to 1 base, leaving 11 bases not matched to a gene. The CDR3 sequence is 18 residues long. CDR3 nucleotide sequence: TGTGCCAGCAGGGCTCGCAGGGGGCAAGTGTCCTATAATTCACCCCTCCACTTT. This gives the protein CASRARRGQVSYNSPLHF.

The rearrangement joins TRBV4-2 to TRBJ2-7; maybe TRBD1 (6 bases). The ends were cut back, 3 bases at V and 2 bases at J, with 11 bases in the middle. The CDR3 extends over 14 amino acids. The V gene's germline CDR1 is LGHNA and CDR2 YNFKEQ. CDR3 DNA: TGTGCCAGCAGCCACACAGGGAACACCTACGAGCAGTACTTC. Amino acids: CASSHTGNTYEQYF.

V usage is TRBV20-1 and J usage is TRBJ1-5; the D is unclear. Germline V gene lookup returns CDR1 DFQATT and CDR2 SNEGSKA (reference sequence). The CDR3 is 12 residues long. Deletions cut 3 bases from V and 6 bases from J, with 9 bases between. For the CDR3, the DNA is TGCAGTGCTAGTCCGTCGGGTCAGCCCCAGCATTTT. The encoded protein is CSASPSGQPQHF.

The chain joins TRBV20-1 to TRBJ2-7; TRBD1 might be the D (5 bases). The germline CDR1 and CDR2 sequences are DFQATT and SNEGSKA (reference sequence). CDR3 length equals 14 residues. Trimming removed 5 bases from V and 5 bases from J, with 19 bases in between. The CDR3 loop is CSALPIRVIHEQYF. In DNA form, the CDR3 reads TGCAGTGCTCTCCCAATCAGGGTTATCCACGAGCAGTACTTC.

CDR3 loop: CASSFDRVFGYTF. The CDR3 region has the DNA TGCGCCAGCAGCTTCGACAGGGTCTTTGGCTACACCTTC. V usage is TRBV5-1 and J usage is TRBJ1-2; 7 bases line up with TRBD1. Trimming cost V 2 bases and J 7 bases; bases outside gene matches: 5. From germline, CDR1 is SGHRS and CDR2 YFSETQ. The CDR3 extends over 13 amino acids.

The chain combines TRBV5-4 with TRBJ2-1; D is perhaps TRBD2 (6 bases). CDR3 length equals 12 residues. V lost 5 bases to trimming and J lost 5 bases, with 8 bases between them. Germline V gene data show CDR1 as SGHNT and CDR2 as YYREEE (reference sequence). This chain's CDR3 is CASRGLNNEQFF. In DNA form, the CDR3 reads TGTGCCAGCAGGGGACTGAACAATGAGCAGTTCTTC.

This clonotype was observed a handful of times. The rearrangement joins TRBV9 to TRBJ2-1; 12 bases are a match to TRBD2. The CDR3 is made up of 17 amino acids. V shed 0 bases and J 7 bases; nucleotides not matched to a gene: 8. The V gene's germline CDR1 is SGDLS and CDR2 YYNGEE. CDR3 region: CASSVDPLAGGWNEQFF. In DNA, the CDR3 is TGTGCCAGCAGCGTAGACCCCCTAGCGGGAGGGTGGAATGAGCAGTTCTTC.

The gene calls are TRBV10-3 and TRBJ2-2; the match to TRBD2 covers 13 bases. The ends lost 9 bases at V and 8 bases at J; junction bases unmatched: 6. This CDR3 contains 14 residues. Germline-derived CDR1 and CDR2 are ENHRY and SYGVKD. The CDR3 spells CAIGTSGDRGELFF. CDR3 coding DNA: TGTGCCATTGGGACTAGCGGGGACAGGGGGGAGCTGTTTTTT.

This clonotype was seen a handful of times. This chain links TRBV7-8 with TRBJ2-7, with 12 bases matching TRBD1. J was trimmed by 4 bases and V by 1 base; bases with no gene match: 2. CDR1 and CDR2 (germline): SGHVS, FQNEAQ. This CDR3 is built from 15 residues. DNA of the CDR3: TGTGCCAGCAGCTTAGAGGGACAGGGGGCTTACGAGCAGTACTTC. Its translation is CASSLEGQGAYEQYF.

The CDR3 spells CASSSQGVPNEQFF. The CDR3, as DNA: TGCGCCAGCAGCTCACAGGGGGTGCCCAATGAGCAGTTCTTC. This sequence joins TRBV5-1 and TRBJ2-1, with 8 bases that match TRBD1. CDR3 length equals 14 residues. Germline V gene data show CDR1 as SGHRS and CDR2 as YFSETQ. Trimming took 3 bases from V and 6 from J; bases not matched to a gene: 5.

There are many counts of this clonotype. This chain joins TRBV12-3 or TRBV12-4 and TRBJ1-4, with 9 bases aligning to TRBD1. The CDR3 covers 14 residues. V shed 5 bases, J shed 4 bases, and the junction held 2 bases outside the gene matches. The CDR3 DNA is TGTGCCAGCAGTACAGGGGGCGGTAATGAAAAACTGTTTTTT. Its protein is CASSTGGGNEKLFF.

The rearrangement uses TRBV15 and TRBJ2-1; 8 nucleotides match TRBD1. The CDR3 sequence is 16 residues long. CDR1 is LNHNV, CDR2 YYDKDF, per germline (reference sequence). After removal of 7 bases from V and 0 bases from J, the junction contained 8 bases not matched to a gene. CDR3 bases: TGTGCCACCACCATATACGGGACAGGCTCCTACAATGAGCAGTTCTTC. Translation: CATTIYGTGSYNEQFF.

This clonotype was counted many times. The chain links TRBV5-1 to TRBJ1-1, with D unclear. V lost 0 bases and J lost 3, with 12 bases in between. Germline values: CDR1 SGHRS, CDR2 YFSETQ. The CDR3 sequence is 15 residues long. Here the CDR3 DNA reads TGCGCCAGCAGCTTGGCCCCGCGCGGAGACACTGAAGCTTTCTTT. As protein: CASSLAPRGDTEAFF.

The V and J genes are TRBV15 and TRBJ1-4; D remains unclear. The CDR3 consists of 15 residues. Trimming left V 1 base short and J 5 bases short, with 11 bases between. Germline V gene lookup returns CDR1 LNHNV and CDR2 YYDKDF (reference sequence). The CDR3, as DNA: TGTGCCACCAGCAGAGGGACGGAAAAGAATGAAAAACTGTTTTTT. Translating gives CATSRGTEKNEKLFF.

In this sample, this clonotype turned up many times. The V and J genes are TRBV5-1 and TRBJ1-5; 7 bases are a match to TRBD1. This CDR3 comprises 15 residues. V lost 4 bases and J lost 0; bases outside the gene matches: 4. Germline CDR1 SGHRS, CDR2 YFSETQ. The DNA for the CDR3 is TGCGCCAGCAGCCCCGGACAGGCTAGCAATCAGCCCCAGCATTTT. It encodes CASSPGQASNQPQHF.

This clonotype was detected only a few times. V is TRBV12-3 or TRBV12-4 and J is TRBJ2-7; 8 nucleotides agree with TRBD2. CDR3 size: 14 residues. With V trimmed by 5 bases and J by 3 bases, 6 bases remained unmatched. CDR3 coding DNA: TGTGCCAGCAGTCCCCCGGGACTAGTCTACGAGCAGTACTTC. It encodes CASSPPGLVYEQYF.

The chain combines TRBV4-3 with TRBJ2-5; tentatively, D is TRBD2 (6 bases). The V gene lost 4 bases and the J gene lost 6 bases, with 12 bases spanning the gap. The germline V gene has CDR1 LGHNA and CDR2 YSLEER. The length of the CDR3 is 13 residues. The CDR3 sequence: CASSRQGGQTQYF. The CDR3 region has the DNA TGCGCCAGCAGCCGGCAGGGAGGACAGACCCAGTACTTC.

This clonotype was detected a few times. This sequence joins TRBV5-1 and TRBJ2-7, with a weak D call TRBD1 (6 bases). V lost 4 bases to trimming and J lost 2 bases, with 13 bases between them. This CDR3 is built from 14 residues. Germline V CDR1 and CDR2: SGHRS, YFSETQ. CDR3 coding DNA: TGCGCCAGCAGCCCTCGGGACAAAGCCTACGAGCAGTACTTC. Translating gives CASSPRDKAYEQYF.

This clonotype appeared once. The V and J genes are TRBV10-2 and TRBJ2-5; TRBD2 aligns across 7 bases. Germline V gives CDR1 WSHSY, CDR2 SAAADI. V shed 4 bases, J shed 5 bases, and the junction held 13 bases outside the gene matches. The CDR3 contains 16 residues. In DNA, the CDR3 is TGCGCCAGCAGTGGATTACGGCGGGAGAATCGGGAGACCCAGTACTTC. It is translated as CASSGLRRENRETQYF.

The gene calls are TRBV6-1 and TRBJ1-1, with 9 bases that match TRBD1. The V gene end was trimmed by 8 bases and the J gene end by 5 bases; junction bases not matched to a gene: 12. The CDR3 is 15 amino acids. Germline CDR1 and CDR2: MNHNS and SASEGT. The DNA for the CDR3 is TGTGCCAGCCAAATCCTGGACAGGGGTGGAACTGAAGCTTTCTTT. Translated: CASQILDRGGTEAFF.

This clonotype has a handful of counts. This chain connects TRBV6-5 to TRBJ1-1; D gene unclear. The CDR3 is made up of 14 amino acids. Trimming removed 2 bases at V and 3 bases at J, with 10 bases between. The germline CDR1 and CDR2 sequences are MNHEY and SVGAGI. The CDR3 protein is CASSYAGGYTEAFF. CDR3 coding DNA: TGTGCCAGCAGTTACGCTGGCGGTTACACTGAAGCTTTCTTT.

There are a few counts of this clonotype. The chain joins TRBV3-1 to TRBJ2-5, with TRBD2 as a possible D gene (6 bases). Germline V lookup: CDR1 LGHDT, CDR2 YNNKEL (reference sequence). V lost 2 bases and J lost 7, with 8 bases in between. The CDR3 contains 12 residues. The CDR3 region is CASSQSGGTQYF. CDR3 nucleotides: TGTGCCAGCAGCCAATCCGGGGGGACCCAGTACTTC.

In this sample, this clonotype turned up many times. The CDR3 loop reads CASSLGDRGYYGYTF. The CDR3 coding sequence is TGTGCCAGCAGTTTGGGGGACAGGGGTTATTATGGCTACACCTTC. This rearrangement joins TRBV12-3 or TRBV12-4 to TRBJ1-2; TRBD1 aligns across 10 bases. The CDR3 loop spans 15 amino acids. The junction had 6 bases not matched to a gene; V was cut back by 3 bases and J by 5 bases.

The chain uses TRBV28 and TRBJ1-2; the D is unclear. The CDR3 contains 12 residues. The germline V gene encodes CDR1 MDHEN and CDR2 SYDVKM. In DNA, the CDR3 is TGTGTAACGACCACAGCTAACTATGGCTACACCTTC. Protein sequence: CVTTTANYGYTF.